The 16 T cell receptor beta chains reported below all come from one sample, sequenced in a study of Ad26.COV2.S vaccination and SARS-CoV-2 variants. Treatment: 15 to 20 received Ad26.COV2.S at low or high dose, single or two shots; five or six received placebo; per-sample allocation not given. Each sample was drawn 63 days after the first injection (of vaccine or placebo). Measured with immunoSEQ multiplex PCR; TCRdb has only the in-frame clones, and not every one. The sample has about 400,000 clones, 88% seen once. The material was peripheral blood, obtained in a trial of Ad26.COV2.S vaccine versus placebo. Source of these receptors: a person between 18 and 59 years old who received the Ad26.COV2.S COVID-19 vaccine or a placebo.

This clone was counted a single time. This sequence joins TRBV5-1 and TRBJ2-1; TRBD2 agrees at 10 bases. The CDR3 runs 15 residues. Germline values: CDR1 SGHRS, CDR2 YFSETQ. V trimming: 2 bases; J trimming: 8 bases; junction bases outside the gene matches: 7. The DNA of the CDR3 is TGCGCCAGCAGCTTTGGTAGCGGGGGGTCCTATGAGCAGTTCTTC. It specifies CASSFGSGGSYEQFF.

The rearrangement links TRBV28 to TRBJ2-7; 10 bases fit TRBD1. Germline lookup yields CDR1 MDHEN and CDR2 SYDVKM. CDR3 length: 15 residues. J lost 3 bases, V lost 6 bases, and 8 bases had no gene match. The CDR3, as DNA: TGTGCCAGCAGCTCGCCCGGGACAGGGGACTACGAGCAGTACTTC. Translation: CASSSPGTGDYEQYF.

The chain joins TRBV7-9 to TRBJ2-3; D is unclear. The CDR3 extends over 15 amino acids. The V gene lost 5 bases and the J gene lost 2 bases, with 14 bases spanning the gap. Per germline, CDR1 SEHNR and CDR2 FQNEAQ (reference sequence). CDR3 DNA sequence: TGTGCCAGCAGCCTCCCATCCGGAAACACAGATACGCAGTATTTT. Translating it yields CASSLPSGNTDTQYF. The variable domain in full, with the rest retrieved from reference TRBV7-9 and TRBJ2-3, is DTGVSQNPRHKITKRGQNVTFRCDPISEHNRLYWYRQTLGQGPEFLTYFQNEAQLEKSRLLSDRFSAERPKGSFSTLEIQRTEQGDSAMYLCASSLPSGNTDTQYFGPGTRLTVL.

The chain joins TRBV19 to TRBJ1-6; the D gene is possibly TRBD1 (6 bases). Trimming left V 1 base short and J 8 bases short, with 12 bases between. The V gene's germline CDR1 is LNHDA and CDR2 SQIVND (reference sequence). The CDR3 spans 15 residues. The CDR3: CASSIVWGGHSPLHF. The CDR3 DNA reads TGTGCCAGTAGTATAGTATGGGGGGGGCATTCACCCCTCCACTTT.

CDR3 protein: CASSRGQGHDEQYF. CDR3 DNA: TGTGCCAGCAGTAGAGGACAGGGGCACGACGAGCAGTACTTC. The chain links TRBV6-5 to TRBJ2-7; 9 bases align to TRBD1. Trimming took 5 bases from V and 5 from J; bases not matched to a gene: 7. This CDR3 has 14 amino acids. Germline CDR1 reads MNHEY; CDR2 reads SVGAGI.

The V gene is TRBV9, the J gene TRBJ2-4, with TRBD1 matching over 10 bases. CDR3 length equals 14 residues. Trimming took 4 bases from V and 6 from J; bases not matched to a gene: 4. Germline-derived CDR1 and CDR2 are SGDLS and YYNGEE. In DNA form, the CDR3 reads TGTGCCAGCAGCTCCCGGGACAGGGGAAACATTCAGTACTTC. Its translation is CASSSRDRGNIQYF.

The V gene is TRBV5-1, the J gene TRBJ2-7; the match to TRBD1 covers 8 bases. The junction had 4 bases not matched to a gene; V was cut back by 0 bases and J by 2 bases. CDR1 is SGHRS and CDR2 is YFSETQ in the germline V gene. This CDR3 is built from 15 residues. CDR3 nucleotides: TGCGCCAGCAGCTTGGTAGGGACAGGAACCTACGAGCAGTACTTC. Its translation is CASSLVGTGTYEQYF.

As DNA, the CDR3 is TGCGCCAGCAGCGAGGCCAACAGGGTAGAGCAGTTCTTC. As protein: CASSEANRVEQFF. The V and J genes are TRBV10-1 and TRBJ2-1, with TRBD1 as a possible D gene (6 bases). V was cut by 6 bases and J by 10 bases, with 16 bases left in between. The CDR3 length is 13 residues. CDR1 is WNHNN, CDR2 SYGVQD, per germline (reference sequence).

This sequence joins TRBV6-2 or TRBV6-3 and TRBJ2-7; 9 nucleotides match TRBD1. The V gene end was trimmed by 2 bases and the J gene end by 3 bases; junction bases not matched to a gene: 14. This CDR3 is built from 18 residues. The germline V gene has CDR1 MNHEY and CDR2 SVGEGT. In DNA form, the CDR3 reads TGTGCCAGCAGTTACGCGTTCCCCCGGACAGGGGAGGTCTACGAGCAGTACTTC. This codes for CASSYAFPRTGEVYEQYF.

The CDR3 region is CASSLPPFDRGREQYF. CDR3 nucleotide sequence: TGTGCCAGCAGCTTACCTCCCTTTGACAGGGGGCGAGAGCAGTACTTC. The chain is built from TRBV7-8 and TRBJ2-7; 10 bases line up with TRBD1. V was pared by 2 bases and J by 7 bases, with 11 bases of the junction left unmatched. CDR3 length: 16 amino acids. Germline V gives CDR1 SGHVS, CDR2 FQNEAQ.

This chain joins TRBV6-6 and TRBJ1-5; D gene ambiguous. Germline V gene sequence: CDR1 MNHNY, CDR2 SVGAGI (reference sequence). V shed 5 bases and J shed 4 bases, with 15 bases lying between them. This CDR3 region has 15 residues. The CDR3, as DNA: TGTGCCAGCAGTGCCTCTTCGGGTGGGAATCAGCCCCAGCATTTT. Amino acids: CASSASSGGNQPQHF.

This clone was detected only once. V usage is TRBV13 and J usage is TRBJ1-1, with D unclear. Trimming left V 5 bases short and J 3 bases short, with 7 bases between. The CDR3 covers 12 residues. Germline CDR1 PRHDT, CDR2 FYEKMQ (reference sequence). CDR3 coding DNA: TGTGCCAGCAGCCCAGATCACACTGAAGCTTTCTTT. This gives the protein CASSPDHTEAFF.

The chain combines TRBV28 with TRBJ2-7; 11 bases map to TRBD1. In germline, CDR1 is MDHEN, CDR2 SYDVKM. CDR3 length equals 13 residues. V lost 6 bases to trimming and J lost 6 bases; unmatched junction nucleotides: 4. The CDR3 reads CASSTGTGGEQYF. The DNA of the CDR3 is TGTGCCAGCAGCACCGGGACAGGGGGCGAGCAGTACTTC.

In this sample, this clone turned up a few times. This chain joins TRBV2 and TRBJ1-2, with 8 bases matching TRBD1. Germline CDR1 SNHLY, CDR2 FYNNEI. Trimming took 7 bases from V and 7 from J; bases not matched to a gene: 8. The CDR3 runs 13 residues. CDR3 nucleotide sequence: TGTGCCAGCAACCGACAGGGGAGGGGTGGCTACACCTTC. Translating gives CASNRQGRGGYTF. The complete variable domain, with remaining parts taken from reference TRBV2 and TRBJ1-2, reads EPEVTQTPSHQVTQMGQEVILRCVPISNHLYFYWYRQILGQKVEFLVSFYNNEISEKSEIFDDQFSVERPDGSNFTLKIRSTKLEDSAMYFCASNRQGRGGYTFGSGTRLTVV.

V is TRBV6-5 and J is TRBJ2-7, with a weak D call TRBD1 (5 bases). The germline V gene has CDR1 MNHEY and CDR2 SVGAGI. V shed 0 bases and J shed 2 bases, with 11 bases lying between them. CDR3 size: 15 residues. The CDR3 loop is CASSYSSGSPYEQYF. The CDR3 DNA follows: TGTGCCAGCAGTTACTCGTCAGGGTCCCCCTACGAGCAGTACTTC.

The chain joins TRBV19 to TRBJ1-3; no clear D. The germline CDR1 and CDR2 sequences are LNHDA and SQIVND (reference sequence). This CDR3 region has 15 residues. V shed 3 bases and J shed 2 bases, with 11 bases lying between them. DNA for the CDR3: TGTGCCAGTAGTATCAGTGGAGCTCCTGGAAACACCATATATTTT. It encodes CASSISGAPGNTIYF.